This TCR beta chain was documented in a study of blood T cell repertoires in COVID-19. Libraries were prepared by immunoSEQ multiplex PCR; TCRdb keeps only in-frame clonotypes and omits some of them. The sample has around 140,000 clones; around 88% are singletons. Germline lookup yields CDR1 KGHSH and CDR2 LQKENI. V was trimmed by 6 bases and J by 3 bases, leaving 11 bases between them. The CDR3 length is 14 residues. The table lists this clone with a count of one. The source material was peripheral blood. The source is a man between 45 and 60 years old with active or convalescent COVID-19. The chain links TRBV18 to TRBJ1-4, with D maybe TRBD1 (6 bases). The CDR3 sequence: CASSLDRPNEKLFF. CDR3 nucleotide sequence: TGTGCCAGCTCCCTCGACAGGCCTAATGAAAAACTGTTTTTT.